One sample yielded the 20 T cell receptor beta chains listed below, sequenced in a study of blood T cell repertoires in COVID-19. Data came from immunoSEQ multiplex PCR; TCRdb stores just in-frame clones and leaves some out. There are 150,000 to 200,000 clones in the sample; 76% occur only once, and about 15% lies in the top ten. Material: PBMCs or T cells enriched from blood (not recorded which). These receptors all come from a woman aged 45-59 years with acute COVID-19.

This clone was seen a handful of times. V usage is TRBV28 and J usage is TRBJ1-2, with TRBD1 matching 8 bases. Trimming removed 3 bases from V and 8 bases from J; junction bases left unmatched: 14. Germline V lookup: CDR1 MDHEN, CDR2 SYDVKM. The CDR3 totals 16 residues. CDR3 sequence: CASSFGSGGASGGYTF. The CDR3 DNA reads TGTGCCAGCAGTTTTGGGTCAGGGGGCGCTTCGGGAGGCTACACCTTC.

The chain is built from TRBV6-6 and TRBJ1-2; the match to TRBD1 covers 7 bases. This CDR3 is built from 13 residues. Germline CDR1 and CDR2: MNHNY and SVGAGI (reference sequence). J was trimmed by 1 base and V by 8 bases; bases with no gene match: 4. The CDR3 spells CASEDRDNYGYTF. CDR3 sequence (DNA): TGTGCCAGCGAAGACAGGGATAACTATGGCTACACCTTC.

This clone was counted between two and nine times. This chain links TRBV7-2 with TRBJ1-4; 8 bases fit TRBD1. In germline, CDR1 is SGHTA, CDR2 FQGNSA. After removal of 2 bases from V and 2 bases from J, the junction contained 4 bases not matched to a gene. This CDR3 is built from 16 residues. The CDR3 loop reads CASSLTQGATNEKLFF. In DNA form, the CDR3 reads TGTGCCAGCAGCTTAACGCAGGGGGCCACTAATGAAAAACTGTTTTTT.

The chain joins TRBV6-2 or TRBV6-3 to TRBJ1-2; possibly TRBD1 for D (5 bases). CDR1 MNHEY and CDR2 SVGEGT come from the germline V gene. V was clipped by 2 bases and J by 1 base, with 5 bases between them. This CDR3 has 13 residues. The CDR3 DNA reads TGTGCCAGCAGTTACGACAGTAACTATGGCTACACCTTC. Its translation is CASSYDSNYGYTF.

This clone showed up just once. This chain connects TRBV7-2 to TRBJ1-3; D might be TRBD1 (5 bases). The germline V and J ends were trimmed by 0 bases and 4 bases, with 13 bases remaining between them. The germline CDR1 and CDR2 sequences are SGHTA and FQGNSA. This CDR3 is 16 amino acids long. The CDR3 nucleotides are TGTGCCAGCAGCTTAGCCCCGGGCAGGGTGGGAAACACCATATATTTT. Residues: CASSLAPGRVGNTIYF.

Only one count was recorded for this clone. The chain joins TRBV5-1 to TRBJ2-5; 11 bases fit TRBD2. Germline values: CDR1 SGHRS, CDR2 YFSETQ. V was clipped by 3 bases and J by 7 bases; unmatched bases: 2. This CDR3 spans 13 amino acids. DNA of the CDR3: TGCGCCAGCAGCTCTCTAGCGGGAGGGACCCAGTACTTC. Its translation is CASSSLAGGTQYF.

V is TRBV18 and J is TRBJ1-6, with D uncertain. The CDR3 loop spans 15 amino acids. With 5 bases removed from V and 8 bases from J, the gap between germline ends came to 16 bases. CDR1 is KGHSH and CDR2 is LQKENI in the germline V gene. The CDR3 loop reads CASSEYSYRDSPLHF. In DNA form, the CDR3 reads TGTGCCAGCTCAGAGTACAGTTATCGAGATTCACCCCTCCACTTT. Filled out from reference TRBV18 and TRBJ1-6, the complete variable domain reads NAGVMQNPRHLVRRRGQEARLRCSPMKGHSHVYWYRQLPEEGLKFMVYLQKENIIDESGMPKERFSAEFPKEGPSILRIQQVVRGDSAAYFCASSEYSYRDSPLHFGNGTRLTVT.

The rearrangement links TRBV7-9 to TRBJ2-1; TRBD1 is a possible D gene (5 bases). The CDR3 has 17 amino acids. Trimming left V 6 bases short and J 1 base short, with 19 bases between. Germline CDR1 reads SEHNR; CDR2 reads FQNEAQ (reference sequence). The CDR3 DNA reads TGTGCCAGCAGGGCCGTTCGGGCAGGGTCTTCCTACAATGAGCAGTTCTTC. Translating it yields CASRAVRAGSSYNEQFF.

The gene calls are TRBV9 and TRBJ1-5; D is unclear. In germline, CDR1 is SGDLS, CDR2 YYNGEE. The V gene lost 0 bases and the J gene lost 5 bases, with 9 bases spanning the gap. CDR3 length equals 14 residues. The CDR3 loop is CASSVGGSYQPQHF. The DNA for the CDR3 is TGTGCCAGCAGCGTAGGTGGGAGCTATCAGCCCCAGCATTTT.

The genes are TRBV11-3 and TRBJ2-5; TRBD2 aligns across 8 bases. Germline assignment: CDR1 SGHNT and CDR2 YENEEA. Trimming cost V 1 base and J 4 bases; bases outside gene matches: 5. The CDR3 loop spans 15 amino acids. The CDR3 sequence: CASSLGGGRVETQYF. The CDR3 region has the DNA TGTGCCAGCAGCTTAGGCGGGGGGCGCGTAGAGACCCAGTACTTC.

This chain links TRBV3-1 (or the pseudogene TRBV3-2) with TRBJ2-3; 9 bases map to TRBD1. Trimming took 2 bases from V and 5 from J; bases not matched to a gene: 5. This CDR3 has 15 residues. CDR1 is LGHDT and CDR2 is YNNKEL in the germline V gene (reference sequence). The CDR3 DNA reads TGTGCCAGCAGCCAATCCGGACAGGGGTTAGATACGCAGTATTTT. Its protein product is CASSQSGQGLDTQYF.

This clone was counted between two and nine times. This chain joins TRBV10-1 and TRBJ2-4; 13 bases map to TRBD2. The trim removed 4 bases at V and 4 bases at J, leaving 4 bases unmatched. There are 16 residues in the CDR3. In germline, CDR1 is WNHNN, CDR2 SYGVQD (reference sequence). CDR3 in amino acids: CASSARTSGSKNIQYF. CDR3 nucleotide sequence: TGCGCCAGCAGTGCCAGGACTAGCGGGAGTAAAAACATTCAGTACTTC.

This chain uses TRBV30 with TRBJ1-4, with unresolved D. Germline CDR1 is GTSNPN and CDR2 is SVGIG (reference sequence). The CDR3 has 13 residues. V lost 7 bases, J lost 3 bases, and 12 bases lay in between. CDR3 in DNA: TGTGCCTCCCCGGGAGCCTCTAATGAAAAACTGTTTTTT. Translated: CASPGASNEKLFF.

This chain joins TRBV19 and TRBJ1-3; 7 bases map to TRBD1. V lost 4 bases and J lost 0; bases outside the gene matches: 3. This CDR3 has 15 amino acids. The germline gives CDR1 LNHDA, CDR2 SQIVND (reference sequence). The DNA for the CDR3 is TGTGCCAGTAGTACAGGGGGGAGCTCTGGAAACACCATATATTTT. This codes for CASSTGGSSGNTIYF.

This clone was counted many times. The rearrangement links TRBV27 to TRBJ2-1; TRBD2 agrees at 12 bases. CDR3 length: 16 residues. The V gene end was trimmed by 3 bases and the J gene end by 4 bases; junction bases not matched to a gene: 4. The germline V gene has CDR1 MNHEY and CDR2 SMNVEV (reference sequence). The CDR3 spells CASSFLAGGYYNEQFF. In DNA form, the CDR3 reads TGTGCCAGCAGTTTCCTAGCGGGGGGGTATTACAATGAGCAGTTCTTC.

The V call is TRBV30, the J call TRBJ1-3; D not resolved. The CDR3 consists of 14 residues. Germline CDR1 and CDR2: GTSNPN and SVGIG (reference sequence). V lost 3 bases and J 4 bases, leaving 13 bases between the germline ends. The CDR3 DNA reads TGTGCCTGGAGCCGGAGGACCCTGGGAAACACCATATATTTT. It translates to CAWSRRTLGNTIYF.

The J gene is TRBJ1-5, the V gene TRBV19; 8 bases are a match to TRBD1. V lost 5 bases, J lost 0 bases, and 3 bases stayed unmatched. This CDR3 region has 15 residues. Germline V CDR1 and CDR2: LNHDA, SQIVND (reference sequence). The CDR3 bases are TGTGCCAGTAGTGACAGGGGAGGTAGCAATCAGCCCCAGCATTTT. The encoded protein is CASSDRGGSNQPQHF.

This clone was recorded a few times. The chain carries TRBV19 and TRBJ1-1; TRBD1 agrees at 12 bases. J gave up 3 bases and V 7 bases, and 9 bases lay outside the gene matches. Germline V lookup: CDR1 LNHDA, CDR2 SQIVND (reference sequence). The CDR3 contains 16 residues. The CDR3 DNA reads as TGTGCCAGTACCCCCCGGGACAGGGGGCAGGACACTGAAGCTTTCTTT. It encodes CASTPRDRGQDTEAFF.

This rearrangement joins TRBV2 to TRBJ1-2, with D tentatively TRBD1 (6 bases). Germline-derived CDR1 and CDR2 are SNHLY and FYNNEI. The V end lost 5 bases, the J end lost 2 bases, and 15 bases lay between the germline ends. The CDR3 is made up of 15 amino acids. CDR3 DNA sequence: TGTGCCAGCAGTCCTCAGGGGTTAGCCAACTATGGCTACACCTTC. Its translation: CASSPQGLANYGYTF.

The genes are TRBV6-4 and TRBJ1-5, with no clear D. CDR1 MRHNA and CDR2 SNTAGT come from the germline V gene. CDR3 length: 13 residues. V was clipped by 3 bases and J by 5 bases, with 8 bases between them. The CDR3 region has the DNA TGTGCCAGCAGTGAGTATATAGATCAGCCCCAGCATTTT. This sequence encodes CASSEYIDQPQHF.